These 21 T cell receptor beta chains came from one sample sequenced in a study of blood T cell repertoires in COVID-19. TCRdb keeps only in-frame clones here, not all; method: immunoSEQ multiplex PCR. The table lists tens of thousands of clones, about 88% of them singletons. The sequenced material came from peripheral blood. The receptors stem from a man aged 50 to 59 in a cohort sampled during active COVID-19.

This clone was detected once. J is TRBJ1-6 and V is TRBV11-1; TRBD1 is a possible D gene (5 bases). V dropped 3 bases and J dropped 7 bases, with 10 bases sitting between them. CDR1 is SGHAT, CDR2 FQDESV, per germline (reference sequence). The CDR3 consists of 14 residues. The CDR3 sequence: CASSFLGANSPLHF. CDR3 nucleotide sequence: TGTGCCAGCAGCTTTTTAGGGGCAAATTCACCCCTCCACTTT.

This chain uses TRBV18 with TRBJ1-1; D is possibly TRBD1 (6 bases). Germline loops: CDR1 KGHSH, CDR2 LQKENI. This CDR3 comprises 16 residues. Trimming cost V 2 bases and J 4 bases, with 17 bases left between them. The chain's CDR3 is CASSPRRNRAGTEAFF. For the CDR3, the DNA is TGTGCCAGCTCACCAAGACGAAACAGGGCAGGCACTGAAGCTTTCTTT.

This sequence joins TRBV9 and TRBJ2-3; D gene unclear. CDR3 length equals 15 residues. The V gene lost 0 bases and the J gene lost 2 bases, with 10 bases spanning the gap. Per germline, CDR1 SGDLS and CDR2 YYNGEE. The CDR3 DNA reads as TGTGCCAGCAGCGTAGCGGTCTCCCCCACAGATACGCAGTATTTT. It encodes CASSVAVSPTDTQYF.

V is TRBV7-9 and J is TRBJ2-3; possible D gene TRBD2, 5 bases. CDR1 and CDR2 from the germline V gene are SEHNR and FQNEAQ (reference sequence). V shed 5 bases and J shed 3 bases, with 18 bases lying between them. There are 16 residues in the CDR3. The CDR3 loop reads CASSPRGSAATDTQYF. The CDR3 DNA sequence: TGTGCCAGCAGCCCCCGGGGAAGCGCGGCAACAGATACGCAGTATTTT.

CDR3 nucleotides: TGTGCCACCGGCAGGGGCCAGAGCTCCTACAATGAGCAGTTCTTC. Translating gives CATGRGQSSYNEQFF. The chain couples TRBV6-4 to TRBJ2-1; tentatively, D is TRBD1 (6 bases). Germline V CDR1 and CDR2: MRHNA, SNTAGT. There are 15 residues in the CDR3. V gave up 10 bases and J gave up 0 bases, with 16 bases separating them.

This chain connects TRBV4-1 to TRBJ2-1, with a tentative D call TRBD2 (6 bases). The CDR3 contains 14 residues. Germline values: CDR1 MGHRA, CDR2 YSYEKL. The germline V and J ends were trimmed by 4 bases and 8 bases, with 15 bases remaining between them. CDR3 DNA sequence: TGCGCCAGCAGCCGGCCTACTGGAGGGGATGAGCAGTTCTTC. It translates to CASSRPTGGDEQFF.

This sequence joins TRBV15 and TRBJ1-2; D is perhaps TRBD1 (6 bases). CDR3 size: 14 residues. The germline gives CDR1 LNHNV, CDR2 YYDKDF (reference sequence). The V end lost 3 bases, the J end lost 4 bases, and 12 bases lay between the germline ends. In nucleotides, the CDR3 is TGTGCCACCAGCAGGGAACAGGGACCCTATGGCTACACCTTC. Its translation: CATSREQGPYGYTF.

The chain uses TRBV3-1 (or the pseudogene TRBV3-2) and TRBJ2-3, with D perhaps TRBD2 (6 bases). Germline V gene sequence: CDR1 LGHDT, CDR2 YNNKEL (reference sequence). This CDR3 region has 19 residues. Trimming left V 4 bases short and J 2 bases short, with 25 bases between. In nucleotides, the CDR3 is TGTGCCAGCAGCCTAACCCTGGTCGGGGTCGGCGGGGTCACAGATACGCAGTATTTT. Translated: CASSLTLVGVGGVTDTQYF.

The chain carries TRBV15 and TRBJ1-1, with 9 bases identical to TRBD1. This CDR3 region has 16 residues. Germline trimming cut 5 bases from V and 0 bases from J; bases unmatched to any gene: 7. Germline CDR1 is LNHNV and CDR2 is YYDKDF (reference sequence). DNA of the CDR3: TGTGCCACCAGCCCCCGGACAGGGGTGATGAACACTGAAGCTTTCTTT. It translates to CATSPRTGVMNTEAFF.

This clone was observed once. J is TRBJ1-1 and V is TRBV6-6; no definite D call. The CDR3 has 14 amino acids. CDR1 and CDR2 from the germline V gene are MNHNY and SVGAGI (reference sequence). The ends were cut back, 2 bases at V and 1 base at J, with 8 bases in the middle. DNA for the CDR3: TGTGCCAGCAGTTACGCGTACGAGAACACTGAAGCTTTCTTT. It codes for CASSYAYENTEAFF.

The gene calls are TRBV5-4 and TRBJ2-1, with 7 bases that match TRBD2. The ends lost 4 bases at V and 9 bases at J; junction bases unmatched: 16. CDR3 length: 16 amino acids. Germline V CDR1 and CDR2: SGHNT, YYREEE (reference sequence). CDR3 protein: CASSPGGRGVLGEQFF. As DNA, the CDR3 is TGTGCCAGCAGCCCTGGGGGTCGGGGGGTGTTAGGTGAGCAGTTCTTC.

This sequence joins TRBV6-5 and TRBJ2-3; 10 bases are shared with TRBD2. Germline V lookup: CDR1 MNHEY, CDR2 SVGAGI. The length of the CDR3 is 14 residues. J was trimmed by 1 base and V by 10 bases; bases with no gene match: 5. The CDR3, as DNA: TGTGCCACCCAAGGGACTAGCGGCACAGATACGCAGTATTTT. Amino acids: CATQGTSGTDTQYF.

This CDR3 is CASSPQAGQETQYF. The CDR3 DNA follows: TGTGCCAGCAGCCCTCAAGCGGGACAAGAGACCCAGTACTTC. The rearrangement uses TRBV7-2 and TRBJ2-5; TRBD2 matches at 7 bases. V lost 5 bases and J lost 2; bases outside the gene matches: 5. In germline, CDR1 is SGHTA, CDR2 FQGNSA. CDR3 length: 14 amino acids.

Here the CDR3 reads CASSYSWSGTGVNYTF. The DNA for the CDR3 is TGTGCCAGCAGTTACTCGTGGTCCGGGACAGGGGTGAACTACACCTTC. This rearrangement joins TRBV6-2 or TRBV6-3 to TRBJ1-2, with 10 bases lining up with TRBD1. The J segment lost 10 bases and the V segment lost 0 bases, leaving 11 bases of the junction unmatched. The CDR3 is made up of 16 amino acids. Germline-derived CDR1 and CDR2 are MNHEY and SVGEGT.

The CDR3 protein is CASSLRLNTEAFF. The DNA for the CDR3 is TGTGCCAGCAGTTTGCGGTTGAACACTGAAGCTTTCTTT. The gene calls are TRBV27 and TRBJ1-1; the D is unclear. V was trimmed by 3 bases and J by 0 bases, leaving 5 bases between them. Germline lookup yields CDR1 MNHEY and CDR2 SMNVEV (reference sequence). This CDR3 spans 13 amino acids.

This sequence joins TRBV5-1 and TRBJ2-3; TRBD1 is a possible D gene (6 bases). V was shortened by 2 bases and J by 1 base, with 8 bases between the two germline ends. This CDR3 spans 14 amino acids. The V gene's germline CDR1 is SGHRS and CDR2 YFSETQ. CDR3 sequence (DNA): TGCGCCAGCAGCTTAGCAGGGGGCACAGATACGCAGTATTTT. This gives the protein CASSLAGGTDTQYF.

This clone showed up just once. CDR3 bases: TGTGCCAGCAGTGAAACGGTAAGCGTCTCCTACGAGCAGTACGTC. It translates to CASSETVSVSYEQYV. The chain uses TRBV2 and TRBJ2-7; D unresolved. V dropped 2 bases and J dropped 0 bases, with 11 bases sitting between them. CDR1 and CDR2 from the germline V gene are SNHLY and FYNNEI. This CDR3 comprises 15 residues.

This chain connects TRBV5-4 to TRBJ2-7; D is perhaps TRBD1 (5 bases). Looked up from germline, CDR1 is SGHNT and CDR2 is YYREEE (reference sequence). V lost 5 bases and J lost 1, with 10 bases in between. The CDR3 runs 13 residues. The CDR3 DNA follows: TGTGCCAGCAGGACAGAAGATTCCTACGAGCAGTACTTC. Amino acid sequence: CASRTEDSYEQYF.

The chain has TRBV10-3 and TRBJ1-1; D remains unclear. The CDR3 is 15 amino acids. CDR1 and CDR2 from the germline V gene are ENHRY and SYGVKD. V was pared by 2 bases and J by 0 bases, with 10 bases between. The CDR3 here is CAISEAGLVNTEAFF. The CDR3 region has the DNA TGTGCCATCAGTGAGGCGGGGTTAGTGAACACTGAAGCTTTCTTT.

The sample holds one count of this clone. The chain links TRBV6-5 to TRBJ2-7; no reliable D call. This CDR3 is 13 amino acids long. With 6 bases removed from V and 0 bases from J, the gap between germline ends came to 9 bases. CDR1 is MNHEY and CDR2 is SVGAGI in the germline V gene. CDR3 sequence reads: CASRRQNSYEQYV. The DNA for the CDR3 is TGTGCCAGCAGGAGGCAAAACTCCTACGAGCAGTACGTC.

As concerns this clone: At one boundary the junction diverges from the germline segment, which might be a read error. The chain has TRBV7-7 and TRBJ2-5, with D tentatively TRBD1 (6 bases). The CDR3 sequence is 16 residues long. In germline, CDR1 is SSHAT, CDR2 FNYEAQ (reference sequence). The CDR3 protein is CASSSQPGQSQETQYF. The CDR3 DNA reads TGTGCTAGCAGCTCTCAACCCGGACAGTCTCAAGAGACCCAGTACTTC.